The TCR beta chain under discussion was sequenced for a study of blood T cell repertoires in COVID-19. Produced via immunoSEQ multiplex PCR; TCRdb's table is partial and in-frame only. This table has approximately 360,000 clones, around 87% appearing once. The CDR3 spans 17 residues. The germline CDR1 and CDR2 sequences are LNHNV and YYDKDF (reference sequence). The germline V and J ends were trimmed by 1 base and 6 bases, with 22 bases remaining between them. Assignments of participants to cohorts depended upon their own reported clinical history. This TCR came from a woman aged 30 to 39 with acute COVID-19. Sample: PBMCs or T cells enriched from blood (not recorded which). The chain combines TRBV15 with TRBJ2-7, with D possibly being TRBD1 (5 bases). The CDR3 sequence: CATSRGHSATDPSEQYF. The CDR3 DNA is TGTGCCACCAGCAGAGGTCATTCGGCGACAGACCCGAGCGAGCAGTACTTC.